This T cell receptor (beta chain) was recovered during a study of patients and donors after allogeneic stem cell transplantation. TCRdb reprocessed the RT-PCR reads with MiXCR, giving one entry per CDR3 protein. The sample lists approximately 160,000 distinct CDR3 sequences, about a quarter occurring once. There are a few counts of this clonotype. The CDR3 contains 15 residues. CDR1 is LNHDA and CDR2 is SQIVND in the germline V gene (reference sequence). V lost 7 bases to trimming and J lost 5 bases; unmatched junction nucleotides: 8. The sequenced material came from blood, either unsorted or a sorted T cell fraction (not recorded which). The TCR sequence derives from a human donor who was either an allogeneic HSCT recipient or a stem cell or donor lymphocyte infusion donor (not recorded which). It is not recorded whose cells these are; they may come from a transplant donor. The rearrangement links TRBV19 to TRBJ1-4; TRBD1 agrees at 9 bases. In DNA, the CDR3 is TGTGCCAGTACCACCCGACAGGGGGTAAATGAAAAACTGTTTTTT. Encoded protein: CASTTRQGVNEKLFF.